The source of this T cell receptor beta chain is a study of T-cell memory formation after mild COVID-19. The wider study: TCR clusters showed largely donor specificity.

Study results and caveats: Confirmation of SARS-CoV-2 specificity was lacking for second-wave clones peaking day 37. In pre-infection memory, a portion of responding clones appeared, which suggested that cross-reactive memory joined.

The authors produced TCR alpha and TCR beta cDNA libraries with sample barcodes and UMIs by 5'RACE using constant-segment primers. MiXCR, applied by TCRdb to the 5' RACE reads, yields one record per CDR3 protein. The table records around 300,000 distinct CDR3 sequences, roughly an eighth of them present only once. Worth noting for this clonotype: Its antigen is currently unknown.

V lost 4 bases and J lost 5; bases outside the gene matches: 3. This CDR3 spans 15 amino acids. CDR1 and CDR2 (germline): SGHVS, FNYEAQ. The sequenced sample was PBMCs or a T cell subset sorted from them (not recorded which). The chain joins TRBV7-6 to TRBJ2-3, with 13 nucleotides matching TRBD2. The receptor comes from a young man who had mild COVID-19 (a few samples of this study predate the infection). Cell type and time point are not known. The CDR3 sequence: CASSSWTSGGDTQYF. For the CDR3, the DNA is TGTGCCAGCAGCTCCTGGACTAGCGGGGGAGATACGCAGTATTTT.